This TCR beta chain was identified in a study of neurological immune-mediated disorders. The sample holds many counts of this clonotype. V lost 5 bases and J lost 5, with 10 bases in between. The CDR3 has 12 residues. CDR1 SGHTA and CDR2 FQGNSA come from the germline V gene. Regarding time point: longitudinal time-point 3. The unsorted libraries were prepared from 2 million PBMCs (stored at -80 C). With 10-nucleotide random UMIs, 5'RACE was used to make the cDNA. TCRdb re-analysed the 5' RACE reads in MiXCR, keeping a single row per CDR3 protein. The sample lists about 48,000 distinct CDR3 sequences, more than 9.5% occurring once.

Sequences were obtained from PBMCs. This clonotype was obtained from a male donor with HTLV-1-associated myelopathy (HAM/TSP). The chain couples TRBV7-2 to TRBJ2-7; no definite D call. CDR3 protein: CASSPGIDEQYF. DNA of the CDR3: TGTGCCAGCAGCCCAGGAATAGACGAGCAGTACTTC.